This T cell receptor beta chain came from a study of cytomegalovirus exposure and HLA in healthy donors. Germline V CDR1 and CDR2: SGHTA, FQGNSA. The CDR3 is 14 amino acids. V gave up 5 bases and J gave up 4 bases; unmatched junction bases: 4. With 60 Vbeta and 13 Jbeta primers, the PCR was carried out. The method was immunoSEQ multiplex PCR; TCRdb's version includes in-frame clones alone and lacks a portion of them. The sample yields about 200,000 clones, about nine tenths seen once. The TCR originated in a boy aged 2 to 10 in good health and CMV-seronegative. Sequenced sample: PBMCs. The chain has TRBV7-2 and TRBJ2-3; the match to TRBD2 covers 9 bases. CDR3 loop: CASSQGLAPDTQYF. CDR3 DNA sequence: TGTGCCAGCAGCCAGGGACTAGCACCAGATACGCAGTATTTT.